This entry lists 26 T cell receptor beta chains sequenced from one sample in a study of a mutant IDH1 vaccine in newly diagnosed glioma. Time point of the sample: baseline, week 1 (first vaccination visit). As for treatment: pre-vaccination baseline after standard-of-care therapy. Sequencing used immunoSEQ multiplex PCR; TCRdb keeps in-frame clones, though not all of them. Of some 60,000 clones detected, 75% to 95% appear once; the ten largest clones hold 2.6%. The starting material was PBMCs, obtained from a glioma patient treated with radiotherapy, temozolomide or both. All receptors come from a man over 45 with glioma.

The CDR3 region is CASRNLGVKTLPYGYTF. The DNA of the CDR3 is TGCGCCAGCAGGAATCTAGGGGTAAAAACCCTCCCCTATGGCTACACCTTC. This chain uses TRBV5-1 with TRBJ1-2; tentatively, D is TRBD1 (5 bases). CDR1 is SGHRS, CDR2 YFSETQ, per germline. V lost 5 bases to trimming and J lost 4 bases, with 24 bases between them. CDR3 length: 17 amino acids.

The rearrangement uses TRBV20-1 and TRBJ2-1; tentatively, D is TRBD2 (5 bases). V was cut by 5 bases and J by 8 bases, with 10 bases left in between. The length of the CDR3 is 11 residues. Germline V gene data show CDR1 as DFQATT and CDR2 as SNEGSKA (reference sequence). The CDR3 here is CSADDYHEQFF. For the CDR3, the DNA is TGCAGTGCTGACGACTATCATGAGCAGTTCTTC.

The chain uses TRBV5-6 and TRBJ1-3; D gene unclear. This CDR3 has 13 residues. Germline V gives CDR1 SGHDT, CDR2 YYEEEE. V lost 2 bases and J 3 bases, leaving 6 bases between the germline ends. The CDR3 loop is CASSFSYGNTIYF. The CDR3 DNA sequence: TGTGCCAGCAGCTTTTCCTATGGAAACACCATATATTTT. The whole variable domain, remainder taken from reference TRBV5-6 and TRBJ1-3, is DAGVTQSPTHLIKTRGQQVTLRCSPKSGHDTVSWYQQALGQGPQFIFQYYEEEERQRGNFPDRFSGHQFPNYSSELNVNALLLGDSALYLCASSFSYGNTIYFGEGSWLTVV.

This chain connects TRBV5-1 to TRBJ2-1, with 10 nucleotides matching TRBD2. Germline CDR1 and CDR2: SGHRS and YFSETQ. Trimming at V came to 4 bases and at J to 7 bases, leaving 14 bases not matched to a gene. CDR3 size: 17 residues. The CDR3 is CASSPQTSGPTGNEQFF. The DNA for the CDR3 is TGCGCCAGCAGCCCCCAGACTAGCGGGCCTACTGGGAATGAGCAGTTCTTC. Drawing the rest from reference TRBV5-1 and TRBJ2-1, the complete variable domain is KAGVTQTPRYLIKTRGQQVTLSCSPISGHRSVSWYQQTPGQGLQFLFEYFSETQRNKGNFPGRFSGRQFSNSRSEMNVSTLELGDSALYLCASSPQTSGPTGNEQFFGPGTRLTVL.

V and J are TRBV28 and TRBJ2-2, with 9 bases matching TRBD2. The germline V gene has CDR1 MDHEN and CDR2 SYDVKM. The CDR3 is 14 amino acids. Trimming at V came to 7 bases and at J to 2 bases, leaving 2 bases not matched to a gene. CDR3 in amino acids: CASTGTSNTGELFF. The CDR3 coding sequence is TGTGCCAGCACCGGGACTAGCAACACCGGGGAGCTGTTTTTT.

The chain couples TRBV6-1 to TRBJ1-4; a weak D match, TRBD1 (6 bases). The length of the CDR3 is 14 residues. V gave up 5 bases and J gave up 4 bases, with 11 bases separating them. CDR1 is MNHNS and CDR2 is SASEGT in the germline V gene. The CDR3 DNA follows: TGTGCCAGCAGTCACAGGGAGATTAATGAAAAACTGTTTTTT. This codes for CASSHREINEKLFF.

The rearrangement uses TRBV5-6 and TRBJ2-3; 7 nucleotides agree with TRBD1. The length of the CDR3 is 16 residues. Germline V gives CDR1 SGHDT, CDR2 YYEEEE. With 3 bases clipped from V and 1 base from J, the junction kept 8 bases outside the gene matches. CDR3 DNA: TGTGCCAGCAGCTATATCACAGGGGCGCGCACAGATACGCAGTATTTT. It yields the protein CASSYITGARTDTQYF.

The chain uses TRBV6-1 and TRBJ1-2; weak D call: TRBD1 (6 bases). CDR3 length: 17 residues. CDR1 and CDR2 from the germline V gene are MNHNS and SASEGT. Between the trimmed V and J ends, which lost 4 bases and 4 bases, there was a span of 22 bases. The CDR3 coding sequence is TGTGCCAGCAGTGCCACCTACAGAGCCGGGACACTCTATGGCTACACCTTC. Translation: CASSATYRAGTLYGYTF.

CDR3 sequence: CAARTGATGNTIYF. The CDR3 bases are TGTGCCGCCCGAACAGGAGCCACTGGAAACACCATATATTTT. This chain joins TRBV6-5 and TRBJ1-3; perhaps TRBD1 as D (5 bases). The CDR3 has 14 residues. The V gene lost 11 bases and the J gene lost 2 bases, with 16 bases spanning the gap. Looked up from germline, CDR1 is MNHEY and CDR2 is SVGAGI.

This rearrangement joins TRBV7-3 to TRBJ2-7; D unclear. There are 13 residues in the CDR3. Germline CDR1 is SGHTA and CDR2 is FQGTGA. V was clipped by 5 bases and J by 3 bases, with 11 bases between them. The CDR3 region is CASSPTPLYEQYF. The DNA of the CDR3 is TGTGCCAGCAGCCCAACACCTCTCTACGAGCAGTACTTC.

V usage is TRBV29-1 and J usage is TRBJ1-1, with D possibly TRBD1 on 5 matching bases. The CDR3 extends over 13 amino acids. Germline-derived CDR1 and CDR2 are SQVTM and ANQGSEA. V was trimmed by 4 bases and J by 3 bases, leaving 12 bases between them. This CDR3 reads CSVGGGDYTEAFF. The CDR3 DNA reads TGCAGCGTTGGAGGTGGGGACTACACTGAAGCTTTCTTT.

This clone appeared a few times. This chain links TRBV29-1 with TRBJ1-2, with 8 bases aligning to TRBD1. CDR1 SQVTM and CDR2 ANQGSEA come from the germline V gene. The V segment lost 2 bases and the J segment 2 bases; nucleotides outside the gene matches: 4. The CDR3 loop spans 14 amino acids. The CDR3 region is CSVEPTGGNYGYTF. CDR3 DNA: TGCAGCGTTGAACCTACAGGGGGAAACTATGGCTACACCTTC.

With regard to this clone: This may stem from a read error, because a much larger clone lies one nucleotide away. CDR3 protein: CASSLAPYEQYF. The CDR3, as DNA: TGTGCCAGCAGCTTAGCTCCCTACGAGCAGTACTTC. This chain connects TRBV7-9 to TRBJ2-5; no firm D call. The end of the DNA aligns better with TRBJ2-7, so the J call may be wrong. This CDR3 region has 12 residues. The germline CDR1 and CDR2 sequences are SEHNR and FQNEAQ (reference sequence).

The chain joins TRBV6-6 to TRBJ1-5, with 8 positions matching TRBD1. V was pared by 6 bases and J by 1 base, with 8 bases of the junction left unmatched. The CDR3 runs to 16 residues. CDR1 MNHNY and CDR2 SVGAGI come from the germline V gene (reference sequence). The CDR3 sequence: CASSSGQGGSNQPQHF. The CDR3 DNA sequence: TGTGCCAGCAGCTCCGGACAGGGAGGGAGCAATCAGCCCCAGCATTTT.

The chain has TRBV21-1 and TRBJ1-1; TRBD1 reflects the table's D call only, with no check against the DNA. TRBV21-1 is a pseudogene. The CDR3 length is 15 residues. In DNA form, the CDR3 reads TGTGCCAGCAGCAAAGGGGACAGGGAGAACACTGAAGCTTTCTTT. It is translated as CASSKGDRENTEAFF.

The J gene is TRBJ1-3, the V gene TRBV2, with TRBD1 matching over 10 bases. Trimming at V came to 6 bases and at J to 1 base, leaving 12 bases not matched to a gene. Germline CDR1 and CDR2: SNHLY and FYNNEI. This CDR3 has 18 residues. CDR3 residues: CASRRQGAGLLSGNTIYF. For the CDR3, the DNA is TGTGCCAGCAGAAGACAGGGGGCGGGTCTGCTGTCTGGAAACACCATATATTTT.

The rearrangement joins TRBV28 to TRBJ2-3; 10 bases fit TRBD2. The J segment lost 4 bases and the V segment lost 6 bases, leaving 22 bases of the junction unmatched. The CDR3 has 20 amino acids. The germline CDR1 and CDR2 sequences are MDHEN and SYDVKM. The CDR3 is CASRPDKGLARSRSPDTQYF. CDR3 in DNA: TGTGCCAGCAGGCCTGACAAGGGACTAGCGAGATCCCGGTCCCCAGATACGCAGTATTTT.

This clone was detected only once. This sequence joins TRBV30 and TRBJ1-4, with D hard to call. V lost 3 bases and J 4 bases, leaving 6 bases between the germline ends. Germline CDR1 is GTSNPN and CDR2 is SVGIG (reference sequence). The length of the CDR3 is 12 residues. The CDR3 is CAWSGVNEKLFF. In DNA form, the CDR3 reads TGTGCCTGGAGCGGAGTTAATGAAAAACTGTTTTTT.

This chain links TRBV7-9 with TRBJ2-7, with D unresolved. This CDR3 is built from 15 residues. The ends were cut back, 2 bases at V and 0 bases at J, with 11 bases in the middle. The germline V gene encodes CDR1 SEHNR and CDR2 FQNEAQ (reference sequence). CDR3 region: CASSLSGVSSYEQYF. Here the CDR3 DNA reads TGTGCCAGCAGCTTAAGTGGGGTGAGCTCCTACGAGCAGTACTTC.

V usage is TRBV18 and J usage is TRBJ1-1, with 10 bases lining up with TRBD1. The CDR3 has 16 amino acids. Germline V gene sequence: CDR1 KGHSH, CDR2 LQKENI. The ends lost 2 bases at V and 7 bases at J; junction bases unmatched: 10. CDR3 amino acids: CASSPGPGTGADEAFF. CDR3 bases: TGTGCCAGCTCACCAGGTCCGGGGACAGGGGCGGATGAAGCTTTCTTT.

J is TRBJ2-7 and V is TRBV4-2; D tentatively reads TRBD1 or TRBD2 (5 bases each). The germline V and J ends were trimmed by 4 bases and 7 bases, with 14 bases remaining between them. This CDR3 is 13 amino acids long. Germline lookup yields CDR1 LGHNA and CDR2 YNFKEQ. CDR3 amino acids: CASSRPGPGEQYF. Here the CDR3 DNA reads TGTGCCAGCAGCCGACCGGGACCGGGGGAGCAGTACTTC.

The CDR3 DNA reads TGTGCCAGTAGTCTACAGGGGAAGACAGATACGCAGTATTTT. Protein product: CASSLQGKTDTQYF. The V call is TRBV19, the J call TRBJ2-3; TRBD1 aligns across 7 bases. The CDR3 is 14 residues long. From germline, CDR1 is LNHDA and CDR2 SQIVND (reference sequence). V shed 5 bases and J 3 bases; nucleotides not matched to a gene: 5.

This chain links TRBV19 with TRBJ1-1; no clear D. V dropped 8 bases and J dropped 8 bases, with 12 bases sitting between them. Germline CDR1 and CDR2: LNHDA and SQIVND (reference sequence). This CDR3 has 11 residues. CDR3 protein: CASGSLKEAFF. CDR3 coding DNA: TGTGCCAGTGGAAGCTTAAAAGAAGCTTTCTTT.

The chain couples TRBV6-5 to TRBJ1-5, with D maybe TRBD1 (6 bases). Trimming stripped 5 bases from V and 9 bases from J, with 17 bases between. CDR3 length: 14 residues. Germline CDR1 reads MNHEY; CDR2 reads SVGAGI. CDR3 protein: CASSPSGGGRPQHF. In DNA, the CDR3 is TGTGCCAGCAGTCCTTCGGGGGGCGGGCGGCCCCAGCATTTT.

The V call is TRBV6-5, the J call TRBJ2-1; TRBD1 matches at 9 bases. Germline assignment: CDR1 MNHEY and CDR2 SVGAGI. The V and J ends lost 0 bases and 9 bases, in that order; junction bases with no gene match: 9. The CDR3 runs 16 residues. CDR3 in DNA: TGTGCCAGCAGTTACTCTTCAAACAGGGGGCTTGGTGAGCAGTTCTTC. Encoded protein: CASSYSSNRGLGEQFF.

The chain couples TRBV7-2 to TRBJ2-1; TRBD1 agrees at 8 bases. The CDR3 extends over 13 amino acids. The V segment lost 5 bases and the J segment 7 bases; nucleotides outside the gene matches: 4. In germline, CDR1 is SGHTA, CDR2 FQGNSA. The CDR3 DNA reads TGTGCCAGCAGCGCGGACAGGGTAAATGAGCAGTTCTTC. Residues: CASSADRVNEQFF. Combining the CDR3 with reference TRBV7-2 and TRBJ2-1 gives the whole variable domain GAGVSQSPSNKVTEKGKDVELRCDPISGHTALYWYRQSLGQGLEFLIYFQGNSAPDKSGLPSDRFSAERTGGSVSTLTIQRTQQEDSAVYLCASSADRVNEQFFGPGTRLTVL.